This T cell receptor beta chain was found in a study of molecular identifiers for immune sequencing clone quantification. Isolation of naive CD8 T cells was achieved by sorting on a CD8+CD4-CCR7+CD45RA+ phenotype. The CDR3 length is 15 residues. The germline V and J ends were trimmed by 6 bases and 3 bases, with 16 bases remaining between them. CDR1 is KGHSH, CDR2 LQKENI, per germline. The use of previously described methods and listed TCR primers produced the bulk TCR libraries. TCRdb redid the calling of the PCR reads with MiXCR, one entry per CDR3 protein. The table lists around 82,000 distinct CDR3 sequences, roughly 20% of them singletons. This clonotype appeared many times. The antigen is unknown. Study-level findings and limits: More than 97% of effector molecules, versus under 1% of naive-cell molecules, belonged to clones above 20 RNA copies.

Material for sequencing was naive CD8+ T cells from blood, with Jurkat cell RNA spiked in. Described subset: FACS-sorted CD8+CD4-CCR7+CD45RA+ naive T cells. The receptor was derived from a human donor in good health. Some libraries in this study had Jurkat cell RNA spiked in. The chain uses TRBV18 and TRBJ2-3, with D possibly being TRBD2 (5 bases). The CDR3 DNA reads TGTGCCAGCTCTATCTCAGGAGGAGGAACAGATACGCAGTATTTT. Its translation is CASSISGGGTDTQYF.